This T cell receptor (beta chain) was identified during a study of CD8+ T cells in alopecia areata. cDNA prepared by RNA extraction and subsequent reverse transcription served as the template for sequencing. TCRdb's table, derived via immunoSEQ multiplex PCR, lists solely in-frame clones and lacks some. The sample shows over 150,000 clones, roughly 56% of them seen only once. This CDR3 region has 15 residues. V was pared by 2 bases and J by 2 bases, with 6 bases of the junction left unmatched. CDR1 MGHRA and CDR2 YSYEKL come from the germline V gene. Cell sorting was applied to PBMCs, and CD4+ and CD8+ T cells were collected. As concerns this clone: What it binds is not known.

The study's findings and limits: Scalp sequencing also captures normal skin's resident alphabeta T cells. Clonality in lesional scalp, especially alopecia totalis/universalis, exceeded that of normal scalp. With patients, TCR sharing proved less clear than in mice, a difference possibly related to HLA.

The sequence was collected from a human donor in good health. Sequencing was done on a sample of CD8+ T cells sorted from blood. J is TRBJ2-7 and V is TRBV4-1; 7 bases are shared with TRBD1. This CDR3 reads CASSQPGQKTYEQYF. CDR3 nucleotides: TGCGCCAGCAGCCAACCGGGACAGAAGACCTACGAGCAGTACTTC.